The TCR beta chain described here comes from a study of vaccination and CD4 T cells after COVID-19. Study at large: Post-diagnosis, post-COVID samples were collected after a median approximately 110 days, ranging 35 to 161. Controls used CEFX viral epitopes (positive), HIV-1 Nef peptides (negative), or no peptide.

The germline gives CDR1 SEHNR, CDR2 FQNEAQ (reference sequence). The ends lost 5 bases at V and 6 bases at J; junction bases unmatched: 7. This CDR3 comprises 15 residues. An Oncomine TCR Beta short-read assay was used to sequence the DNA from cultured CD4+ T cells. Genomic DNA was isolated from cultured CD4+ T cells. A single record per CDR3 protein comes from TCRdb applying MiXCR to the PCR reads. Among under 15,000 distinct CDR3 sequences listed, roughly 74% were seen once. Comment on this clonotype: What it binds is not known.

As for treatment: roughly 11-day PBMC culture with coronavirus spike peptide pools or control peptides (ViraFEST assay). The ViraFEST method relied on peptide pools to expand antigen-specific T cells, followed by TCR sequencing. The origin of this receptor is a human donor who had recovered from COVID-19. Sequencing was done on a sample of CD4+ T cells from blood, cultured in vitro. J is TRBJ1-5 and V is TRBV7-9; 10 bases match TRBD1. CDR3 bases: TGTGCCAGCAGCCCCGGGACAGGGGTCGGTCAGCCCCAGCATTTT. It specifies CASSPGTGVGQPQHF.